The 10 T cell receptor beta chains presented below share a single source sample, sequenced in a study of T-cell memory formation after mild COVID-19. One entry per CDR3 protein, called by TCRdb with MiXCR from the 5' RACE reads. The sample consists of around 510,000 distinct CDR3 sequences, approximately 21% of them appearing once. The specimen was PBMCs or a T cell subset sorted from them (not recorded which). Receptor source: an adult woman who had mild COVID-19 (a few samples of this study predate the infection). Cell type and time point are not known.

The V call is TRBV5-5, the J call TRBJ2-1, with a possible D match to TRBD1 (5 bases). V lost 2 bases and J 5 bases, leaving 14 bases between the germline ends. CDR1 and CDR2 (germline): SGHKS, YYEKEE (reference sequence). CDR3 size: 15 residues. The CDR3 DNA follows: TGTGCCAGCAGCTTATGGACAACCCTGGACAATGAGCAGTTCTTC. This translates into CASSLWTTLDNEQFF.

This clonotype appeared a few times. J is TRBJ2-4 and V is TRBV7-8; D is unclear. The CDR3 is made up of 16 amino acids. CDR1 is SGHVS, CDR2 FQNEAQ, per germline. Trimming removed 0 bases from V and 0 bases from J, with 9 bases in between. The CDR3 DNA sequence: TGTGCCAGCAGCTTAGCGGGTTATCTAGCCAAAAACATTCAGTACTTC. Amino acids: CASSLAGYLAKNIQYF.

This chain connects TRBV30 to TRBJ2-5, with D hard to call. V was shortened by 1 base and J by 5 bases, with 17 bases between the two germline ends. The CDR3 loop spans 15 amino acids. Germline CDR1 GTSNPN, CDR2 SVGIG (reference sequence). The CDR3 loop is CAWSGPFGLIETQYF. CDR3 DNA: TGTGCCTGGAGTGGGCCTTTTGGGCTGATCGAGACCCAGTACTTC.

The chain recombines TRBV7-3 with TRBJ2-1; TRBD2 aligns across 9 bases. Looked up from germline, CDR1 is SGHTA and CDR2 is FQGTGA. This CDR3 has 17 residues. V was pared by 2 bases and J by 4 bases, with 9 bases of the junction left unmatched. CDR3 in amino acids: CASSLAGGPFKYNEQFF. The DNA of the CDR3 is TGTGCCAGCAGCTTAGCGGGAGGGCCGTTTAAATACAATGAGCAGTTCTTC.

The rearrangement links TRBV6-2 or TRBV6-3 to TRBJ2-3; 11 bases are a match to TRBD2. Trimming cost V 2 bases and J 4 bases; bases outside gene matches: 8. This CDR3 region has 17 residues. From germline, CDR1 is MNHEY and CDR2 SVGEGT. The CDR3 spells CASSYATSGIGADTQYF. CDR3 DNA: TGTGCCAGCAGTTACGCGACTAGCGGGATCGGGGCAGATACGCAGTATTTT.

This clonotype came up a few times. The chain employs TRBV18 and TRBJ2-7, with D possibly matching TRBD2 (5 bases). V dropped 5 bases and J dropped 0 bases, with 11 bases sitting between them. Per germline, CDR1 KGHSH and CDR2 LQKENI. The CDR3 is 14 residues long. In DNA, the CDR3 is TGTGCCAGCTCAGAGAGGGTTTACTCCTACGAGCAGTACTTC. Translating it yields CASSERVYSYEQYF.

The V and J genes are TRBV7-9 and TRBJ1-2; D remains ambiguous. Between the trimmed V and J ends, which lost 4 bases and 3 bases, there was a span of 12 bases. From germline, CDR1 is SEHNR and CDR2 FQNEAQ (reference sequence). This CDR3 contains 14 residues. Written as DNA, the CDR3 is TGTGCCAGCAGCTCAGGTTCCTGGGACTATGGCTACACCTTC. Protein sequence: CASSSGSWDYGYTF.

This clonotype was counted many times. The chain has TRBV4-2 and TRBJ2-1, with TRBD2 matching over 10 bases. V dropped 1 base and J dropped 6; count of bases not matched to a gene: 6. The CDR3 is 16 amino acids. Germline lookup yields CDR1 LGHNA and CDR2 YNFKEQ. The CDR3 reads CASSQAGAGGLNEQFF. The CDR3, as DNA: TGTGCCAGCAGCCAAGCGGGAGCGGGGGGGCTCAATGAGCAGTTCTTC.

The table lists this clonotype with a few counts. The J gene is TRBJ2-1, the V gene TRBV12-3 or TRBV12-4; 11 nucleotides match TRBD2. V shed 5 bases, J shed 2 bases, and the junction held 17 bases outside the gene matches. The CDR3 sequence is 20 residues long. CDR3 nucleotides: TGTGCCAGCAGTACCCTGACTGGGACTAGCGGAGTCACGACCTACAATGAGCAGTTCTTC. Protein product: CASSTLTGTSGVTTYNEQFF.

This clonotype was observed a few times. The chain is built from TRBV20-1 and TRBJ2-4; perhaps D is TRBD1 or TRBD2 (5 bases each). V dropped 0 bases and J dropped 0 bases, with 18 bases sitting between them. The CDR3 spans 18 residues. Germline lookup yields CDR1 DFQATT and CDR2 SNEGSKA (reference sequence). The CDR3 DNA sequence: TGCAGTGCTAGAGAAGCAGGGTCGGGGATTCTAGCCAAAAACATTCAGTACTTC. It specifies CSAREAGSGILAKNIQYF.